The 5 T cell receptor beta chains below all came from one sample that was sequenced in a study of CD4 T cells in relation to SARS-CoV-2 and coronaviruses. Before the COVID-19 pandemic, during about 2010-2018, CD4+ T cells were taken from unexposed donors. TCRdb's copy holds only in-frame clones and misses some; the assay was immunoSEQ multiplex PCR. Altogether 55,000 to 70,000 clones are present, over 90% being singletons, with the ten largest covering 0.23%. Sequenced sample: naive CD4+ T cells from PBMCs. Indicated subset: naive CD4+ T cells isolated by negative enrichment. These receptors came from a human donor in good health.

This clone was counted a single time. V gene TRBV18 combines with J gene TRBJ1-3, with D perhaps TRBD1 (5 bases). The V and J ends lost 0 bases and 2 bases respectively, with 5 bases between them. CDR1 KGHSH and CDR2 LQKENI come from the germline V gene. The CDR3 runs 14 residues. In DNA form, the CDR3 reads TGTGCCAGCTCACCACCAGGGGCTGGAAACACCATATATTTT. Amino acid sequence: CASSPPGAGNTIYF.

The rearrangement joins TRBV3-1 (or the pseudogene TRBV3-2) to TRBJ1-5; 9 bases match TRBD1. CDR3 length: 15 amino acids. With V trimmed by 1 base and J by 7 bases, 5 bases remained unmatched. Germline CDR1 is LGHDT and CDR2 is YNNKEL (reference sequence). CDR3 loop: CASSQGGTGLQPQHF. CDR3 in DNA: TGTGCCAGCAGCCAAGGTGGGACAGGGCTGCAGCCCCAGCATTTT.

The gene calls are TRBV10-3 and TRBJ1-2, with D possibly matching TRBD1 (6 bases). Germline V CDR1 and CDR2: ENHRY, SYGVKD. With 2 bases removed from V and 0 bases from J, the gap between germline ends came to 13 bases. This CDR3 is built from 16 residues. In nucleotides, the CDR3 is TGTGCCATCAGTGAGGGCGACAGGACAACTAACTATGGCTACACCTTC. As protein: CAISEGDRTTNYGYTF.

CDR3 region: CASSLKSGREFF. The CDR3 coding sequence is TGTGCCAGCAGCTTAAAAAGCGGGAGGGAGTTCTTC. J is TRBJ2-1 and V is TRBV11-2, with 10 bases that match TRBD2. Germline assignment: CDR1 SGHAT and CDR2 FQNNGV. J gave up 14 bases and V 2 bases, and 3 bases lay outside the gene matches. The CDR3 covers 12 residues.

The J gene is TRBJ2-7, the V gene TRBV27; TRBD1 might be the D (5 bases). The CDR3 spans 13 residues. CDR1 is MNHEY, CDR2 SMNVEV, per germline (reference sequence). V was cut by 7 bases and J by 7 bases, with 17 bases left in between. CDR3 in amino acids: CASNDRQTGEQYF. As DNA, the CDR3 is TGTGCCAGCAACGATCGACAGACGGGTGAGCAGTACTTC.